This note documents a single TCR beta chain sequence. Its antigen is not known. Primers for the PCR totalled 60 Vbeta and 13 Jbeta. The method was immunoSEQ multiplex PCR; TCRdb's version includes in-frame clones alone and lacks a portion of them. The data contain around 110,000 clones, over 8% of them singletons. The sample originates from a study of cytomegalovirus exposure and HLA in healthy donors. Study-wide background: Drawn from HLA-typed donors, 83 million or so unique TCRs were held in an early data release.

Study outcomes and limitations: Relative to equally common others, HLA-associated TCR beta chains showed greater clonal expansion in a later analysis.

The CDR3 spans 14 residues. Germline CDR1 SEHNR, CDR2 FQNEAQ (reference sequence). The V gene lost 3 bases and the J gene lost 4 bases, with 12 bases spanning the gap. The sequencing input was PBMCs. This clonotype was sampled from a man aged 25 to 40 in good health and CMV-seronegative. The chain has TRBV7-9 and TRBJ1-1, with TRBD1 as a possible D gene (6 bases). CDR3 coding DNA: TGTGCCAGCAGCTTTCGGGGGGCCGGCACTGAAGCTTTCTTT. This encodes CASSFRGAGTEAFF.